This T cell receptor beta chain was sequenced in a study of cytomegalovirus exposure and HLA in healthy donors. Findings and limits, study-wide: Cytomegalovirus-associated status was assigned to 164 TCR beta chains. Later, TCR association rates were found to vary by HLA locus, highest for DRB1 and lowest for HLA-C.

CDR1 is SNHLY, CDR2 FYNNEI, per germline. Trimming left V 11 bases short and J 5 bases short, with 13 bases between. The CDR3 length is 12 residues. In the case of this clone: The antigen is unknown.

With 60 Vbeta and 13 Jbeta primers, the PCR was carried out. Data came from immunoSEQ multiplex PCR; TCRdb stores just in-frame clones and leaves some out. The sample carries 90,000 to 150,000 clones, over 60% recorded once. Unrecorded immune exposures were likely, despite nominal health at sampling. The chain employs TRBV2 and TRBJ2-1, with a weak D call TRBD2 (6 bases). This TCR was recovered from a woman in her twenties or thirties in good health and CMV-seropositive. Sequences were obtained from PBMCs. CDR3 nucleotide sequence: TGTGCCGGGGGACTTTCAGACAATGAGCAGTTCTTC. Translated: CAGGLSDNEQFF.